These 14 T cell receptor beta chains originate from one sample sequenced in a study of shared clonotypes between healthy human individuals. Only in-frame clones appear in the TCRdb table, and some are missing; sequencing was by immunoSEQ multiplex PCR. Here the sample spans about 2.3 million clones, under 95% being singletons. Sequencing was carried out using naive CD4+ T cells from PBMCs. Subset given: CD45RA+ positively selected. These receptors all come from a man between 18 and 35 years old in good health. Some clones in this sample may be carry-over from other donors' samples.

The gene calls are TRBV11-2 and TRBJ2-1; D uncertain. V shed 2 bases and J shed 0 bases, with 11 bases lying between them. The CDR3 consists of 16 residues. Germline V gene lookup returns CDR1 SGHAT and CDR2 FQNNGV. The DNA for the CDR3 is TGTGCCAGCAGCTTATCTCTTGCTAGCTCCTACAATGAGCAGTTCTTC. Translation: CASSLSLASSYNEQFF.

The V and J genes are TRBV5-4 and TRBJ2-5; the match to TRBD2 covers 10 bases. The CDR3 runs to 15 residues. Germline trimming cut 2 bases from V and 5 bases from J; bases unmatched to any gene: 6. Germline V lookup: CDR1 SGHNT, CDR2 YYREEE (reference sequence). CDR3 DNA: TGTGCCAGCAGCTTTTTAGCGGGAGGAGGGGAGACCCAGTACTTC. Its protein product is CASSFLAGGGETQYF. Full variable domain (outside the CDR3, taken from reference TRBV5-4 and TRBJ2-5): ETGVTQSPTHLIKTRGQQVTLRCSSQSGHNTVSWYQQALGQGPQFIFQYYREEENGRGNFPPRFSGLQFPNYSSELNVNALELDDSALYLCASSFLAGGGETQYFGPGTRLLVL.

The J gene is TRBJ2-2, the V gene TRBV28; D is possibly TRBD1 (5 bases). The germline CDR1 and CDR2 sequences are MDHEN and SYDVKM. Trimming cost V 3 bases and J 3 bases, with 8 bases left between them. The CDR3 covers 14 residues. The DNA for the CDR3 is TGTGCCAGCAGTTTGGGGCAGTACACCGGGGAGCTGTTTTTT. Amino acids: CASSLGQYTGELFF.

This clone was seen a single time. V and J are TRBV9 and TRBJ2-2; D may match TRBD1 or TRBD2 (5 bases each). V was clipped by 0 bases and J by 4 bases, with 13 bases between them. Germline V CDR1 and CDR2: SGDLS, YYNGEE. The length of the CDR3 is 16 residues. The CDR3 DNA reads as TGTGCCAGCAGCGTAGCCCCAGGGACGGGCACCGGGGAGCTGTTTTTT. The encoded protein is CASSVAPGTGTGELFF.

Note on this clone: Other DNA variants within this sample encode the same CDR3. The chain employs TRBV6-5 and TRBJ1-3; D is unclear. The CDR3 length is 14 residues. From germline, CDR1 is MNHEY and CDR2 SVGAGI. The V end lost 6 bases, the J end lost 0 bases, and 9 bases lay between the germline ends. DNA of the CDR3: TGTGCCAGCAGGGAACTTAGCTCTGGAAACACCATATATTTT. It encodes CASRELSSGNTIYF.

This chain joins TRBV5-5 and TRBJ1-2; D is ambiguous. Germline CDR1 reads SGHKS; CDR2 reads YYEKEE (reference sequence). CDR3 size: 13 residues. The germline V and J ends were trimmed by 2 bases and 6 bases, with 11 bases remaining between them. As DNA, the CDR3 is TGTGCCAGCAGCTTTTTACGTGGTGATGGCTACACCTTC. Translating gives CASSFLRGDGYTF.

The chain has TRBV14 and TRBJ2-1; TRBD2 matches 10 bases. CDR1 is SGHDN and CDR2 is FVKESK in the germline V gene. The V gene end was trimmed by 3 bases and the J gene end by 0 bases; junction bases not matched to a gene: 8. This CDR3 has 18 residues. CDR3 region: CASSQFPPSGSSYNEQFF. The CDR3 DNA sequence: TGTGCCAGCAGCCAGTTCCCCCCTAGCGGGAGCTCCTACAATGAGCAGTTCTTC.

The rearrangement joins TRBV2 to TRBJ1-1; perhaps TRBD1 as D (5 bases). CDR3 length: 14 residues. V was cut by 6 bases and J by 3 bases, with 14 bases left in between. Germline V CDR1 and CDR2: SNHLY, FYNNEI. Written as DNA, the CDR3 is TGTGCCAGCAGGGGGCAAAGCCTCTACACTGAAGCTTTCTTT. Amino acids: CASRGQSLYTEAFF.

The chain links TRBV6-5 to TRBJ1-5, with TRBD1 matching over 7 bases. The CDR3 runs 15 residues. CDR1 is MNHEY, CDR2 SVGAGI, per germline. V was clipped by 6 bases and J by 4 bases; unmatched bases: 9. The CDR3 DNA follows: TGTGCCAGCAGGGCCGGGACAGCAAAAAATCAGCCCCAGCATTTT. Translated, it gives CASRAGTAKNQPQHF.

The chain couples TRBV6-5 to TRBJ1-1; D is undetermined. Germline CDR1 is MNHEY and CDR2 is SVGAGI. Trimming pared 8 bases from V and 5 bases from J, leaving 6 bases between. The CDR3 totals 10 residues. CDR3 bases: TGTGCCAGCGGGCTAACTGAAGCTTTCTTT. Protein sequence: CASGLTEAFF.

This clone appeared once. The chain uses TRBV5-1 and TRBJ2-4; D is tentatively TRBD1 or TRBD2 (5 bases each). CDR1 and CDR2 from the germline V gene are SGHRS and YFSETQ. Trimming cost V 5 bases and J 5 bases, with 14 bases left between them. The CDR3 length is 14 residues. In DNA form, the CDR3 reads TGCGCCAGCAGTGCCGGGACGTTGGAAAACATTCAGTACTTC. Its protein product is CASSAGTLENIQYF.

The sample holds a few counts of this clone. The rearrangement joins TRBV11-2 to TRBJ2-1; 7 positions match TRBD2. Germline loops: CDR1 SGHAT, CDR2 FQNNGV. The CDR3 is 13 residues long. V lost 1 base to trimming and J lost 8 bases; unmatched junction nucleotides: 2. The CDR3 DNA reads TGTGCCAGCAGCTTAGGACTAGCCTATGAGCAGTTCTTC. It yields the protein CASSLGLAYEQFF.

In the case of this clone: Other DNA sequences of this sample code for an identical CDR3. J is TRBJ2-7 and V is TRBV18; TRBD1 is a possible D gene (5 bases). The germline V gene encodes CDR1 KGHSH and CDR2 LQKENI. V was trimmed by 1 base and J by 4 bases, leaving 8 bases between them. The CDR3 loop spans 13 amino acids. The CDR3 region is CASSPLAGYEQYF. The CDR3 DNA follows: TGTGCCAGCTCACCACTCGCAGGGTACGAGCAGTACTTC.

The rearrangement uses TRBV2 and TRBJ2-7, with D maybe TRBD2 (5 bases). The CDR3 is 14 residues long. Germline V gene lookup returns CDR1 SNHLY and CDR2 FYNNEI. The V gene lost 3 bases and the J gene lost 2 bases, with 11 bases spanning the gap. The CDR3 loop reads CASSERVLTYEQYF. The CDR3 nucleotides are TGTGCCAGCAGTGAGAGGGTCCTAACCTACGAGCAGTACTTC.